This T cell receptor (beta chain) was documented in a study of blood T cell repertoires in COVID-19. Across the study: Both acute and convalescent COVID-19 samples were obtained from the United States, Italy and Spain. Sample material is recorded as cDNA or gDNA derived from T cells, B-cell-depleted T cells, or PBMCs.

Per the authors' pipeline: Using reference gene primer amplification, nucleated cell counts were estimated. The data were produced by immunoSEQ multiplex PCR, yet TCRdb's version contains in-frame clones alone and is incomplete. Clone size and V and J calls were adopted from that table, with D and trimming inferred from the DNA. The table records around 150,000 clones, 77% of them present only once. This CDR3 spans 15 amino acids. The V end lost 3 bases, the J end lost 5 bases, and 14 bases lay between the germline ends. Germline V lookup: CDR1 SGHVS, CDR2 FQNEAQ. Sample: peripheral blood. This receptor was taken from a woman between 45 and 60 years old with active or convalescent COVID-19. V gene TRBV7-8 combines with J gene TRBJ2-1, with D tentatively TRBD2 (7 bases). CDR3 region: CASSLRGRANNEQFF. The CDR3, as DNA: TGTGCCAGCAGCTTGAGGGGGAGGGCCAACAATGAGCAGTTCTTC.